This TCR beta chain appears in the sequencing data of a study of regulatory T cells in long-lasting Graves disease. This sample's time point: newly diagnosed GD, antithyroid drugs for less than 3 months. PBMC-extracted RNA yielded the TCR library. The CDR3 is 19 residues long. After removal of 6 bases from V and 1 base from J, the junction contained 18 bases not matched to a gene. Germline V gives CDR1 SNHLY, CDR2 FYNNEI. HTBI primers from iRepertoire and Arm-PCR of CDR3 regions yielded the TCR beta libraries. From the multiplex PCR reads, TCRdb called clonotypes with MiXCR, one entry per CDR3 protein. Of more than 300,000 distinct CDR3 sequences detected, 15% to 20% appear once; the ten largest clones hold around 21%. General study findings and limits: TRBV28 was favored in persistent disease, as were TRBJ1-2 and TRBJ2-5. Persistent Graves' patients had lower TCR diversity than newly diagnosed ones.

This clonotype was counted many times. What it recognizes is unknown. The same data also went into a second study, on T cells in Graves' hyperthyroidism and ophthalmopathy.

This clonotype originated in a woman aged 18-30 years with Graves disease. V gene TRBV2 combines with J gene TRBJ2-5; 9 bases are a match to TRBD1. This material consisted of peripheral blood mononuclear cells (PBMCs), taken at new diagnosis, from a patient treated with antithyroid drugs. The CDR3 nucleotides read TGTGCCAGCAGCGGACCCGGGACAGGGAAAGGAGGGCTCCAAGAGACCCAGTACTTC. Protein product: CASSGPGTGKGGLQETQYF.